In its sample, the clone carrying this T cell receptor (beta chain) was seen a few times. The antigen is undetermined. The sorted Tregs were CD4+CD25+CD127-/low cells. Full-length variable regions came from constant-region reverse primers plus semi-nested Nested Universal Primer A PCR. TCRdb independently ran MiXCR on the 5' RACE reads; one entry per CDR3 protein. The data contain approximately 60,000 distinct CDR3 sequences, about 26% of them seen just once; the ten biggest clones take up roughly 2.2%. Whole-study findings and limits: The TCR gene usage of tumor memory CD4+ T cells clustered together with blood and lymph node memory CD4+ cells and with lymph node naive CD4+ cells.

The CDR3 extends over 13 amino acids. Germline V gene lookup returns CDR1 SQVTM and CDR2 ANQGSEA. J gave up 4 bases and V 6 bases, and 2 bases lay outside the gene matches. The clonotype was recovered from a female donor with breast cancer. The chain is built from TRBV29-1 and TRBJ2-5; the match to TRBD2 covers 13 bases. The sequencing input was tumor-infiltrating Tregs sorted from the breast tumor. The DNA for the CDR3 is TGCAGCGTGAGGACTAGCGGGAGAGAGACCCAGTACTTC. Encoded protein: CSVRTSGRETQYF.